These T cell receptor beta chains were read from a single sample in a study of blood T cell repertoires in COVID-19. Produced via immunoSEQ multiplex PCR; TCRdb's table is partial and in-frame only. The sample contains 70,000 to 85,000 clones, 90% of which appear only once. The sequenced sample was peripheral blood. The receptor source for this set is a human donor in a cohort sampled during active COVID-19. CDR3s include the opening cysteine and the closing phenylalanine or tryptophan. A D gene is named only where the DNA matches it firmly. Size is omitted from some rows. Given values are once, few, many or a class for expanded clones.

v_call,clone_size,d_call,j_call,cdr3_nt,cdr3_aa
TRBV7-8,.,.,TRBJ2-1,TGTGCCAGCAGCCTTCCCGGACTTACGCAGTTCTTC,CASSLPGLTQFF
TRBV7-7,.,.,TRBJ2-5,TGTGCCAGCAGCTTAGAAGGAGGGGCCGGGATGGAGACCCAGTACTTC,CASSLEGGAGMETQYF
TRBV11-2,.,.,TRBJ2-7,TGTGCCAGCAGCTCCAGCAGGACAAGCTACGAGCAGTACTTC,CASSSSRTSYEQYF
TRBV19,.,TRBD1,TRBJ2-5,TGTGCCAGTAGTCCTACGCGGGGACAGGGTATAGGAGAGACCCAGTACTTC,CASSPTRGQGIGETQYF
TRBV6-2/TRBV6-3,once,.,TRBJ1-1,TGTGCCAGCAGCTCTTTTGGACAAGGGAACACTGAAGCTTTCTTT,CASSSFGQGNTEAFF
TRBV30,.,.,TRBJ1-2,TGTGCCTGGAGTAAAGGGGGAGGCTACACCTTC,CAWSKGGGYTF
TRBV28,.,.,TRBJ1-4,TGTGCCAGCAGCTCCGGGACAACGCCTGAAAAACTGTTTTTT,CASSSGTTPEKLFF
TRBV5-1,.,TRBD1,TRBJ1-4,TGCGCCAGCAGCGGACGGACAGGGGGTGAAAAACTGTTTTTT,CASSGRTGGEKLFF
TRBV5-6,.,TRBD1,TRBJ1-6,TGTGCCAGCAGCTTAGGACAGGGGGCGAAGTCACCCCTCCACTTT,CASSLGQGAKSPLHF
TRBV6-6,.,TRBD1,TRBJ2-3,TGTGCCAGCAATCGGGGCCGGGACAGGGCAGATACGCAGTATTTT,CASNRGRDRADTQYF
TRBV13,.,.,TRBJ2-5,TGTGCCAGCACCCTAGAGGGCACGGGGGAGACCCAGTACTTC,CASTLEGTGETQYF
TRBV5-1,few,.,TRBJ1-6,TGCGCCAGCAGCTTTGGACAAAACCATTATAATTCACCCCTCCACTTT,CASSFGQNHYNSPLHF
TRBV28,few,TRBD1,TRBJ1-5,TGTGCCAGCAGTTTTTGGGGACAGGGGTTCGGTCAGCCCCAGCATTTT,CASSFWGQGFGQPQHF
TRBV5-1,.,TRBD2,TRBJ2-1,TGCGCCAGCAGCTCGCCGCCGGGTAGCGGGAGCCCCCTTCCTTCCTACAATGAGCAGTTCTTC,CASSSPPGSGSPLPSYNEQFF
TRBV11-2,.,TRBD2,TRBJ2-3,TGTGCCAGCAGCTTAGGAATAGCGGGAGTGGCAGATACGCAGTATTTT,CASSLGIAGVADTQYF
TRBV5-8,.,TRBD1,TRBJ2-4,TGTGCCAGCAGCTTGGCAATATGGATTGGGACAGGGGATAAAAACATTCAGTACTTC,CASSLAIWIGTGDKNIQYF
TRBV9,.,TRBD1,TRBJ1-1,TGTGCCAGCAGCGGCAAGGGGGCCCCTGAAGCTTTCTTT,CASSGKGAPEAFF
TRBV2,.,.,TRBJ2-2,TGTGCCAGCAGTGATGAGGGAAGTGTAGCCCTGTTTTTT,CASSDEGSVALFF
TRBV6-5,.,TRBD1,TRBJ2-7,TGTGCCAGCAGCTTCAGACAGGGTTTAGACGAGCAGTACTTC,CASSFRQGLDEQYF
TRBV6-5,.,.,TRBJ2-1,TGTGCCAGCAGTTACTCAGGGGCCAGGTCCTACAATGAGCAGTTCTTC,CASSYSGARSYNEQFF
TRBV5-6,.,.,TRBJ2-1,TGTGCCAGCAGCCTACGGACTGGGTACAATGAGCAGTTCTTC,CASSLRTGYNEQFF
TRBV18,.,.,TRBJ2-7,TGTGCCAGCTCACCGAGGCAGAGTACCTACGAGCAGTACTTC,CASSPRQSTYEQYF
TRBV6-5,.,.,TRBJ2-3,TGTGCCAGCAGGACTGGAAGTTCTAGCTCCTATACGCAGTATTTT,CASRTGSSSSYTQYF
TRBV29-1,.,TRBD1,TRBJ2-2,TGCAGCGTTGCCTGGACAGGGTACACCGGGGAGCTGTTTTTT,CSVAWTGYTGELFF
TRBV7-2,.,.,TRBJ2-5,TGTGCCAGCAGCTTAGATTCATTTCGCGGGACCGTCTTTCAAGAGACCCAGTACTTC,CASSLDSFRGTVFQETQYF
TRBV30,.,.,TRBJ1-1,TGTGCCTGGGGGGAGGGAAGGTCGAACACTGAAGCTTTCTTT,CAWGEGRSNTEAFF
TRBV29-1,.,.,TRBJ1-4,TGCAGCGTTGAAGTCCGGGACACCGTTGAAAAACTGTTTTTT,CSVEVRDTVEKLFF
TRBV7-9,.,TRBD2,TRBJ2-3,TGTGCCAGCAGCCTCGGCGGGACTAGCGCCACAGATACGCAGTATTTT,CASSLGGTSATDTQYF
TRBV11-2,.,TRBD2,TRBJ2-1,TGTGCCAGCAGCCCTCTTGGGGGTAGCGGGAGAGGTAATGAGCAGTTCTTC,CASSPLGGSGRGNEQFF
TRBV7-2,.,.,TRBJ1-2,TGTGCCAGCAGCTTCCCCAGGGACTATGGCTACACCTTC,CASSFPRDYGYTF
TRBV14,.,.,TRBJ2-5,TGTGCCAGCAGCCGTAGCGTTCAAGAGACCCAGTACTTC,CASSRSVQETQYF
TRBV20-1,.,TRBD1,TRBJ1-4,TGCGGCGGGACAGGGGATGAAAAACTGTTTTTT,CGGTGDEKLFF
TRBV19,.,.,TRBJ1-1,TGTGCCAGTAGTATCAAAGCAGGGTGGAACACTGAAGCTTTCTTT,CASSIKAGWNTEAFF
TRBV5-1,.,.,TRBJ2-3,TGCGCCAGCAGCTTTCGTGCGGGATGGGGCACAGATACGCAGTATTTT,CASSFRAGWGTDTQYF
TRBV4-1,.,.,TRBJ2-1,TGCGCCAGCAGCCGACAGGGGCGGGAGCTTCACAATGAGCAGTTCTTC,CASSRQGRELHNEQFF
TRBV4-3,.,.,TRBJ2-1,TGCGCCAGCAGCCAAGATGGGGGGTCCGAGGCCCCCCACAATGAGCAGTTCTTC,CASSQDGGSEAPHNEQFF
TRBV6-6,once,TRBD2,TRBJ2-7,TGTGCCAGCAGCCCTAGCCCCCGACTAGCGGGCTACGAGCAGTACTTC,CASSPSPRLAGYEQYF
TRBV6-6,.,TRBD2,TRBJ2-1,TGTGCCAGCAGATTCTTCAGCGGGAGCAACAATGAGCAGTTCTTC,CASRFFSGSNNEQFF
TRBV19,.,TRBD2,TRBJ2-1,TGTGCCAGTAGCCAGACTAGCGGGTACAATGAGCAGTTCTTC,CASSQTSGYNEQFF